The clone carrying this TCR beta chain was counted many times. Its specificity is unknown. Template-switch 5'RACE cDNA synthesis added a 10-nucleotide unique molecular identifier. TCRdb redid the calling of the 5' RACE reads with MiXCR, one entry per CDR3 protein. The table records about 80,000 distinct CDR3 sequences, approximately 5% of them present only once. These data belong to a study of neurological immune-mediated disorders. Whole-study findings and limits: The most TCR clonal expansion was seen in HTLV-1-associated myelopathy, whereas the least was seen in multiple sclerosis, below the level in healthy controls.

This CDR3 is 14 amino acids long. Germline values: CDR1 SGHRS, CDR2 YFSETQ. Germline trimming cut 9 bases from V and 0 bases from J; bases unmatched to any gene: 6. The receptor comes from a woman aged 30 to 39 with multiple sclerosis. The specimen was PBMCs. This chain uses TRBV5-1 with TRBJ2-3; 8 positions agree with TRBD2. Here the CDR3 reads CATKAGASTDTQYF. CDR3 nucleotide sequence: TGCGCCACCAAAGCGGGGGCTAGCACAGATACGCAGTATTTT.